This paragraph covers one T cell receptor (beta chain) sequence. What it binds is unknown. This entry is derived from a study of cytomegalovirus exposure and HLA in healthy donors. Study-wide results and caveats: A few chains linked to CMV were shown in vitro to be specific for CMV antigens. In the roughly 110 validation repertoires, about 94% of cluster scores exceeded 0, per a later analysis. Despite most TCR sequences being rare, some public TCRs occurred in many donors.

Sequencing was performed with immunoSEQ multiplex PCR; in TCRdb, only in-frame clones are kept and a portion is missing. The sample consists of fewer than 95,000 clones, approximately 94% of them appearing once. Germline assignment: CDR1 SNHLY and CDR2 FYNNEI. The CDR3 spans 15 residues. Trimming at V came to 7 bases and at J to 6 bases, leaving 10 bases not matched to a gene. The V gene is TRBV2, the J gene TRBJ2-5; 11 bases align to TRBD2. Specimen: PBMCs. The receptor comes from a woman younger than 30 in good health and CMV-seronegative. CDR3 protein: CASTVASGGLQTQYF. CDR3 in DNA: TGTGCCAGCACAGTAGCTAGCGGGGGGCTTCAGACCCAGTACTTC.